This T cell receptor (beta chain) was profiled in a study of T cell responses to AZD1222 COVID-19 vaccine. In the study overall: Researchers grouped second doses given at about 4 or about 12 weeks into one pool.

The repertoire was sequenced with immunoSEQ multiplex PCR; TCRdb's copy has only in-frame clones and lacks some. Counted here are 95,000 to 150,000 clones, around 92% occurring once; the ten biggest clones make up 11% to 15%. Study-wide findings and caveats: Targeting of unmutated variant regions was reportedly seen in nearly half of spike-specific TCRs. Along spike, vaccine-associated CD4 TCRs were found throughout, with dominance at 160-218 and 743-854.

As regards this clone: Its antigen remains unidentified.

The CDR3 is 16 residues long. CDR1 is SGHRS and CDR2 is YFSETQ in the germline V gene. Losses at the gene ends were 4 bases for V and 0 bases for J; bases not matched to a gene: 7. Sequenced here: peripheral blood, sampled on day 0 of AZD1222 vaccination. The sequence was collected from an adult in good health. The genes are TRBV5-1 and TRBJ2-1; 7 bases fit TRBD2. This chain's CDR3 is CASSPGEGNSYNEQFF. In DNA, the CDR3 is TGCGCCAGCAGCCCGGGGGAGGGGAACTCCTACAATGAGCAGTTCTTC.